Listed below are T cell receptor beta chains from one sample, sequenced in a study of OX40 agonist ivuxolimab in advanced cancers. Profiling relied on immunoSEQ multiplex PCR, and the TCRdb table lists in-frame clones only, not all of them. Among around 65,000 clones listed, 88% were seen once. Here the sequenced sample was CD4+ or CD8+ T cells sorted from blood, taken in a trial of the OX40 agonist ivuxolimab. All receptors derive from an adult with an advanced solid tumor such as melanoma, head and neck, liver or kidney cancer. Each CDR3 is given with its conserved first and last residue. Fields, in order: V gene, J gene, CDR3 length, CDR3 protein.

>TRBV30|TRBJ2-7|12
CAFGTSGYEQYF
>TRBV5-1|TRBJ2-3|15
CASEPTRFGTDTQYF
>TRBV14|TRBJ2-4|16
CASSQGLGLAKNIQYF
>TRBV5-4|TRBJ2-3|15
CASSYSGASTDTQYF
>TRBV5-5|TRBJ2-7|14
CASSLIGGDYEQYF
>TRBV6-1|TRBJ1-5|14
CASREPPNNQPQHF
>TRBV5-1|TRBJ2-3|12
CASSESQNTQYF
>TRBV11-1|TRBJ2-2|18
CASSSGTGDGVFTGELFF
>TRBV6-6|TRBJ1-2|14
CASSPQGVGYGYTF
>TRBV6-4|TRBJ2-1|15
CASSAQGGVYNEQFF
>TRBV6-5|TRBJ1-2|15
CASSYNGGGNYGYTF
>TRBV2|TRBJ1-1|14
CASRYANWNTEAFF
>TRBV19|TRBJ1-4|14
CASSMIGPNEKLFF
>TRBV5-1|TRBJ2-1|15
CASSPGTGVVNEQFF
>TRBV4-3|TRBJ2-2|13
CASSQDMTGELFF
>TRBV11-2|TRBJ1-2|13
CASSLSREGGYTF
>TRBV5-6|TRBJ1-2|15
CASTHPTGANYGYTF
>TRBV19|TRBJ1-3|16
CASSTPGTYSGNTIYF
>TRBV7-9|TRBJ1-3|14
CASSLSGVGNTIYF
>TRBV15|TRBJ1-5|14
CATSSDRDNQPQHF
>TRBV4-3|TRBJ1-3|14
CASSQDLSGNTIYF
>TRBV7-2|TRBJ2-2|16
CASSRSGGLSTGELFF
>TRBV2|TRBJ1-4|16
CASSTVTGATNEKLFF
>TRBV27|TRBJ2-4|15
CASSSRWGDSNIQYF
>TRBV25-1|TRBJ2-7|13
CASGWQGSYEQYF
>TRBV6-6|TRBJ2-3|14
CASSPPVSTDTQYF
>TRBV5-1|TRBJ1-4|15
CASSFGEGTLIKLFF
>TRBV5-1|TRBJ1-5|14
CASSLGGADQPQHF
>TRBV14|TRBJ1-3|14
CASSPPRGGNTIYF
>TRBV29-1|TRBJ1-1|12
CSVEKGWTEAFF
>TRBV7-8|TRBJ1-5|17
CASSLAGTGCPWQPQHF
>TRBV25-1|TRBJ2-2|15
CATGGGRSNTGELFF
>TRBV11-2|TRBJ2-5|15
CASSLDRGSGETQYF